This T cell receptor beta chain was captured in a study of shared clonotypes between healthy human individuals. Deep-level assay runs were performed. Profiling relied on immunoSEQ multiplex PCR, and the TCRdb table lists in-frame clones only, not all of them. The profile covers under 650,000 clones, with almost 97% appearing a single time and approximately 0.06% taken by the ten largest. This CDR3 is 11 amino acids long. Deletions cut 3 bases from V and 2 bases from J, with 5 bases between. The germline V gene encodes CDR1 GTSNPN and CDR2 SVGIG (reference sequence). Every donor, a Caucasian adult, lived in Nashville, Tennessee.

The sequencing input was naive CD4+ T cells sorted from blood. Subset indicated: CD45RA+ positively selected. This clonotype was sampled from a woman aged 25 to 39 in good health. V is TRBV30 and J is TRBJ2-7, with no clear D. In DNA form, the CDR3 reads TGTGCCTGGAGGCTTACCTACGAGCAGTACTTC. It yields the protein CAWRLTYEQYF. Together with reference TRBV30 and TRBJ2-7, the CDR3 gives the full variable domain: SQTIHQWPATLVQPVGSPLSLECTVEGTSNPNLYWYRQAAGRGLQLLFYSVGIGQISSEVPQNLSASRPQDRQFILSSKKLLLSDSGFYLCAWRLTYEQYFGPGTRLTVT.